This T cell receptor (beta chain) stems from a study of T cell responses to AZD1222 COVID-19 vaccine. Notes on the study in general: The donor cohort was predominantly white British with a female majority, and clonal diversity may have been underestimated.

The assay was immunoSEQ multiplex PCR, and TCRdb's table has in-frame clones only and misses some. The sample gives 90,000 to 110,000 clones, roughly 89% of which show up once; 35% to 50% is in the top ten. Worth noting for this clone: Antigen: not known.

Germline V CDR1 and CDR2: SGHAT, FQNNGV. V was pared by 8 bases and J by 1 base, with 12 bases of the junction left unmatched. The CDR3 is 17 residues long. The specimen was peripheral blood, collected 28 days after the second AZD1222 dose. This sequence originates from an adult who received the AZD1222 COVID-19 vaccine. The genes are TRBV11-2 and TRBJ2-1, with 9 nucleotides matching TRBD2. CDR3 in DNA: TGTGCCAGCCACCGACGCGGGAGGGGGGTATCCTACAATGAGCAGTTCTTC. Its translation: CASHRRGRGVSYNEQFF.